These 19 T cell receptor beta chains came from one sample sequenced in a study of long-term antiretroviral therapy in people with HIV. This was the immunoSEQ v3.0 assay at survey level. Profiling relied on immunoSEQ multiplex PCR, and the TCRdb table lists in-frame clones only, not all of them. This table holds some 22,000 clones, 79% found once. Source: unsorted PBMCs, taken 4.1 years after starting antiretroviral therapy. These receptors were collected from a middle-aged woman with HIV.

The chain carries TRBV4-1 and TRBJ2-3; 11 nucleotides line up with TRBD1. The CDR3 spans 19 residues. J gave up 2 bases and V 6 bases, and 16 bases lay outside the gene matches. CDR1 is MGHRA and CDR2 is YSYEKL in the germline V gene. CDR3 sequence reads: CASSPNPGQGVGLTDTQYF. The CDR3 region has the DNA TGCGCCAGCAGTCCCAATCCGGGACAGGGGGTGGGGCTCACAGATACGCAGTATTTT.

The CDR3, as DNA: TGTGCCAGCAGTTTAAGGGTCACTAATGAAAAACTGTTTTTT. Residues: CASSLRVTNEKLFF. The V gene is TRBV27, the J gene TRBJ1-4; D ambiguous. Germline V gene lookup returns CDR1 MNHEY and CDR2 SMNVEV (reference sequence). V dropped 2 bases and J dropped 2 bases, with 6 bases sitting between them. This CDR3 spans 14 amino acids.

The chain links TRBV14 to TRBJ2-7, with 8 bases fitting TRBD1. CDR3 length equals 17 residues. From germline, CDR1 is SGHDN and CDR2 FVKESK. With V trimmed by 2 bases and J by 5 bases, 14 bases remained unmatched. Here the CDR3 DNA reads TGTGCCAGCAGCCAAAAGCAAGGGACAGGAGGGTCCCACGAGCAGTACTTC. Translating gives CASSQKQGTGGSHEQYF.

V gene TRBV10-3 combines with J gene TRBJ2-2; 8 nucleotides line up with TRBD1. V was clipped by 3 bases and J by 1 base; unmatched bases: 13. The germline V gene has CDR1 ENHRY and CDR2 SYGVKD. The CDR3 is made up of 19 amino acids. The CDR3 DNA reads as TGTGCCATCAGTGACAGGGGGCATCAAATTATCCTGAACACCGGGGAGCTGTTTTTT. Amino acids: CAISDRGHQIILNTGELFF.

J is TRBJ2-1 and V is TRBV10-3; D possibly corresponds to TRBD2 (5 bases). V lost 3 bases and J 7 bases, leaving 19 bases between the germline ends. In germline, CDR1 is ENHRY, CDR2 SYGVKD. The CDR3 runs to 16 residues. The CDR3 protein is CAISDPSLASINEQFF. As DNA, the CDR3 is TGTGCCATCAGTGATCCGAGCCTAGCCTCTATTAATGAGCAGTTCTTC.

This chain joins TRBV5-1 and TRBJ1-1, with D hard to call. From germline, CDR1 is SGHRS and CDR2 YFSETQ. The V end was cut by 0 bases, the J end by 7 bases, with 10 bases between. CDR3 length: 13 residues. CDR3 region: CASSLGPPLEAFF. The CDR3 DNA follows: TGCGCCAGCAGCTTGGGTCCCCCACTTGAAGCTTTCTTT.

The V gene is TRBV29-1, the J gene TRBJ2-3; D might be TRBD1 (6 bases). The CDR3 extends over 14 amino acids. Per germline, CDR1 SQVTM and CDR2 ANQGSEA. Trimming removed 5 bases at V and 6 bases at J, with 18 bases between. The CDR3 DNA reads TGCAGCGTTTGGGGGCACCCTAAGGGTGATACGCAGTATTTT. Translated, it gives CSVWGHPKGDTQYF.

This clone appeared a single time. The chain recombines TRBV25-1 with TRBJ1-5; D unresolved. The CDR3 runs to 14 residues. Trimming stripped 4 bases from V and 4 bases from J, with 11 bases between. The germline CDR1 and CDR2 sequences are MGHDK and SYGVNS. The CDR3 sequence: CASSVAGRNQPQHF. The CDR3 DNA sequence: TGTGCCAGCAGTGTCGCCGGGCGTAATCAGCCCCAGCATTTT.

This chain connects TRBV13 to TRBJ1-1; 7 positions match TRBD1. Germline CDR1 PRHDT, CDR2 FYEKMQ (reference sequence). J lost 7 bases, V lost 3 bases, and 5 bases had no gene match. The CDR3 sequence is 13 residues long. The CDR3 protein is CASSLEGAIEAFF. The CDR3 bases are TGTGCCAGCAGCTTGGAGGGGGCAATTGAAGCTTTCTTT.

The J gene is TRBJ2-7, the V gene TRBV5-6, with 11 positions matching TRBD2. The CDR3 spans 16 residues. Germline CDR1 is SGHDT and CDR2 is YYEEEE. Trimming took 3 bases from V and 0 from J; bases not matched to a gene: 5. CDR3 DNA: TGTGCCAGCAGCTACACTAGCGGGGGTAGCTCCTACGAGCAGTACTTC. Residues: CASSYTSGGSSYEQYF.

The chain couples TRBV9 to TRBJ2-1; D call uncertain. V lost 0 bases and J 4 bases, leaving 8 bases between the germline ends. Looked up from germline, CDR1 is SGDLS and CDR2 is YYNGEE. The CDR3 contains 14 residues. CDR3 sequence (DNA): TGTGCCAGCAGCGTAGCTTCCTTTTACAATGAGCAGTTCTTC. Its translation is CASSVASFYNEQFF.

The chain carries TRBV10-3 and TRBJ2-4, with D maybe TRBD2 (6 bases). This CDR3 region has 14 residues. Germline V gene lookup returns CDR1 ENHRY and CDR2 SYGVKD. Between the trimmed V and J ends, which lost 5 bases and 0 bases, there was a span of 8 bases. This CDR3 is CAISPGLAKNIQYF. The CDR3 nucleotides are TGTGCCATCAGTCCGGGACTAGCCAAAAACATTCAGTACTTC.

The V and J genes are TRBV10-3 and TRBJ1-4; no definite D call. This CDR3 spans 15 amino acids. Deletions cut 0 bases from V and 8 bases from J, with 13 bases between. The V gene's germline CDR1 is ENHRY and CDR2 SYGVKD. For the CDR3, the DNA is TGTGCCATCAGTGAGTCTCGTACCTCGGGCGAAAAACTGTTTTTT. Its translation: CAISESRTSGEKLFF.

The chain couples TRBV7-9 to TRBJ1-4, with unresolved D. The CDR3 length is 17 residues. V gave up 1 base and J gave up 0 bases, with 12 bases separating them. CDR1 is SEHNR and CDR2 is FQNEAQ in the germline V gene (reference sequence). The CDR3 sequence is CASSLGVSYATNEKLFF. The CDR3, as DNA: TGTGCCAGCAGCTTAGGGGTCAGCTATGCAACTAATGAAAAACTGTTTTTT.

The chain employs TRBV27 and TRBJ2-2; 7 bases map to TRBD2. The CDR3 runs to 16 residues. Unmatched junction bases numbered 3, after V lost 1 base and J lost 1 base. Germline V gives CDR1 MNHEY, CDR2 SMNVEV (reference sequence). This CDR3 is CASSLWAGENTGELFF. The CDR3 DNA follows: TGTGCCAGCAGTTTATGGGCGGGGGAGAACACCGGGGAGCTGTTTTTT.

CDR3 residues: CASSLGAGQDIQYF. CDR3 in DNA: TGTGCCAGCAGCTTAGGCGCAGGACAGGACATTCAGTACTTC. This sequence joins TRBV11-2 and TRBJ2-4; TRBD1 aligns across 7 bases. J lost 8 bases, V lost 1 base, and 5 bases had no gene match. The CDR3 length is 14 residues. Germline V gene sequence: CDR1 SGHAT, CDR2 FQNNGV.

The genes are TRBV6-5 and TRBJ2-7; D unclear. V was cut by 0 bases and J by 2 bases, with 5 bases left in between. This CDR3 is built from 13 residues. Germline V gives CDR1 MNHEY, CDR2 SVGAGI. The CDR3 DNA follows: TGTGCCAGCAGTTACTCACCTACCTACGAGCAGTACTTC. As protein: CASSYSPTYEQYF.

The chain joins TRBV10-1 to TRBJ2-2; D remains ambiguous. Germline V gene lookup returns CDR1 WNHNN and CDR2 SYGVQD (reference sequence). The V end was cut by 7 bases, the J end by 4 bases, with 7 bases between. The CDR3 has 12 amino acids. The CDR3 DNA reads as TGCGCCAGCACCCCCGGCACCGGGGAGCTGTTTTTT. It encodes CASTPGTGELFF.

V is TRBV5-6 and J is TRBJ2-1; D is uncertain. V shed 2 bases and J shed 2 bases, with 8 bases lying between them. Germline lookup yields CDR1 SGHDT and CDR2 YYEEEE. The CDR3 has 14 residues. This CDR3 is CASSLIGPYNEQFF. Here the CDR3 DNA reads TGTGCCAGCAGCTTAATAGGACCCTACAATGAGCAGTTCTTC.